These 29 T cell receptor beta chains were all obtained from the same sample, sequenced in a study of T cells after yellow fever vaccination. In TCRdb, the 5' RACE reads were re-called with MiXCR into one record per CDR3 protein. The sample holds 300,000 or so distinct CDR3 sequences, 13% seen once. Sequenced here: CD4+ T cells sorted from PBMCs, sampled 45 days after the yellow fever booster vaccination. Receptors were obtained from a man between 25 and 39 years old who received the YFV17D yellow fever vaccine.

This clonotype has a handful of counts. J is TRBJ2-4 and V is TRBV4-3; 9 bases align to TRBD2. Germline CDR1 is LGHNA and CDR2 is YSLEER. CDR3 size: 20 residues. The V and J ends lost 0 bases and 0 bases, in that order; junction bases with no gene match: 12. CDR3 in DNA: TGCGCCAGCAGCCAAGAGTGGGCTAGCGGGACCGCTAAAGCCAAAAACATTCAGTACTTC. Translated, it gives CASSQEWASGTAKAKNIQYF.

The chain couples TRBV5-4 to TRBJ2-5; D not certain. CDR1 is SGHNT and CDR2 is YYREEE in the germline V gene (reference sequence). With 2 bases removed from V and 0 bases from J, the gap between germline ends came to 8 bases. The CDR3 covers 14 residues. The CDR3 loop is CASSFWADQETQYF. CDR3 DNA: TGTGCCAGCAGCTTCTGGGCGGACCAAGAGACCCAGTACTTC.

The CDR3 here is CASVPGLGLQETQYF. The CDR3 nucleotides are TGCGCCAGCGTACCGGGGTTGGGGCTCCAAGAGACCCAGTACTTC. V is TRBV5-1 and J is TRBJ2-5; D is possibly TRBD1 or TRBD2 (5 bases each). Germline V gene data show CDR1 as SGHRS and CDR2 as YFSETQ. CDR3 length equals 15 residues. The V end lost 7 bases, the J end lost 1 base, and 17 bases lay between the germline ends.

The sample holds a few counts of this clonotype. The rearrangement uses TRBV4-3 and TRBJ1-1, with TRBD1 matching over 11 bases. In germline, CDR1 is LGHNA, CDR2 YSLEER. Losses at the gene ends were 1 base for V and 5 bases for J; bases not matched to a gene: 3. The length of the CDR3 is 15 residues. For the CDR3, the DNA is TGCGCCAGCAGCCAAGCCGGGACAGGGGGTACTGAAGCTTTCTTT. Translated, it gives CASSQAGTGGTEAFF.

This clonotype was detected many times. The CDR3 DNA sequence: TGCAGTGCCTGGGTGGCGGCGGAAGAGACCCAGTACTTC. As protein: CSAWVAAEETQYF. The V gene is TRBV20-1, the J gene TRBJ2-5; no reliable D call. This CDR3 region has 13 residues. In germline, CDR1 is DFQATT, CDR2 SNEGSKA (reference sequence). V gave up 6 bases and J gave up 3 bases, with 14 bases separating them.

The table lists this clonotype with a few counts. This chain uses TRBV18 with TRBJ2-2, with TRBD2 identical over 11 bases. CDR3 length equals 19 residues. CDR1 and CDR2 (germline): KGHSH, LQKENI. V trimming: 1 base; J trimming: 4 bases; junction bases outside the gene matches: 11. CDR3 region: CASSPLNSGTSGLTGELFF. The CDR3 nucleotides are TGTGCCAGCTCACCACTGAATTCCGGGACTAGCGGTCTCACCGGGGAGCTGTTTTTT.

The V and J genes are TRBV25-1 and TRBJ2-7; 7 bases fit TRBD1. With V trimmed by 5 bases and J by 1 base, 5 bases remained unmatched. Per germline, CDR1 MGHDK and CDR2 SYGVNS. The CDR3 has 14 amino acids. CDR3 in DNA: TGTGCCAGCAGTACCCAGGGGGTATCCTACGAGCAGTACTTC. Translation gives CASSTQGVSYEQYF.

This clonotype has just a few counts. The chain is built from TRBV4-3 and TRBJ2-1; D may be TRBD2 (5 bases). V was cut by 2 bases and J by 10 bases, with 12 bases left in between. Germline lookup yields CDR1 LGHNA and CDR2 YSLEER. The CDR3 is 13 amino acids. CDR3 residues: CASSQFDGGEQFF. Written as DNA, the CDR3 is TGCGCCAGCAGCCAATTTGATGGAGGCGAGCAGTTCTTC.

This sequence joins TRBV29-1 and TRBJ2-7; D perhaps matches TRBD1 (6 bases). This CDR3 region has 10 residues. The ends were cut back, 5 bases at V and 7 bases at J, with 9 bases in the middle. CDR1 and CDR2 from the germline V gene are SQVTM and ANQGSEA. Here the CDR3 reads CSVWTVEQYF. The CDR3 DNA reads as TGCAGCGTTTGGACAGTAGAGCAGTACTTC.

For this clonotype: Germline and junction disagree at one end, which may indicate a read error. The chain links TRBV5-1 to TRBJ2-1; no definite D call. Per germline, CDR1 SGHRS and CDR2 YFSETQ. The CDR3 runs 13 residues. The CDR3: CASSLEAPNDQFF. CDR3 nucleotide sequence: TGCGCCAGCAGCTTGGAGGCGCCAAATGATCAGTTCTTC.

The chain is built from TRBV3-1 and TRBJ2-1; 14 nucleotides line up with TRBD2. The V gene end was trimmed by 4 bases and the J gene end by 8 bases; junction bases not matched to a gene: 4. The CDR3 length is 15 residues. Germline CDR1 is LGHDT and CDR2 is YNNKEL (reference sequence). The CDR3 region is CASSRGLAGVYEQFF. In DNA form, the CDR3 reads TGTGCCAGCAGCCGGGGACTAGCGGGAGTTTATGAGCAGTTCTTC.

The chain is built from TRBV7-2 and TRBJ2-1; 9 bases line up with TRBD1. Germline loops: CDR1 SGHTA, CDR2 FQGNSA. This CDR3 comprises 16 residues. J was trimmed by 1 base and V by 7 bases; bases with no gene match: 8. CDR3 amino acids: CASKGGTGPSYNEQFF. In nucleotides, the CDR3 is TGTGCCAGCAAAGGCGGGACAGGGCCTTCCTACAATGAGCAGTTCTTC. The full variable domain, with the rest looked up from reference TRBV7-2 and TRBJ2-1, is GAGVSQSPSNKVTEKGKDVELRCDPISGHTALYWYRQSLGQGLEFLIYFQGNSAPDKSGLPSDRFSAERTGGSVSTLTIQRTQQEDSAVYLCASKGGTGPSYNEQFFGPGTRLTVL.

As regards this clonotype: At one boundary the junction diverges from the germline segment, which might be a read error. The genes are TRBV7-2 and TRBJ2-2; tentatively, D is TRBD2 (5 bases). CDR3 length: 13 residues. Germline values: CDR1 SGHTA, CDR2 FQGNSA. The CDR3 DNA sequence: TGTGCCAGCAGCTTTTTCGAGGCCGGGGAGATGTTTTTT. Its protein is CASSFFEAGEMFF.

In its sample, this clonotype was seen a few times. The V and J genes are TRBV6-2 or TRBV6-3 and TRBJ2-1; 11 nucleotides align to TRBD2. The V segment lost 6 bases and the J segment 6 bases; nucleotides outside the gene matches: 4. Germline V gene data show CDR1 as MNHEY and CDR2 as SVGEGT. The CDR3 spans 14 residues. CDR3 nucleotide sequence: TGTGCCAGCAGCGCTAGCGGGAGGTTCAATGAGCAGTTCTTC. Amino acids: CASSASGRFNEQFF.

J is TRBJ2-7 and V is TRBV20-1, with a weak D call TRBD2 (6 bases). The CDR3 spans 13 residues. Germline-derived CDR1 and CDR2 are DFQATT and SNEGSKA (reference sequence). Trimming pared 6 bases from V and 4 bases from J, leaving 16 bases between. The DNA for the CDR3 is TGCAGTGCCCCCCAGGCGGGACTGTACGAGCAGTACTTC. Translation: CSAPQAGLYEQYF.

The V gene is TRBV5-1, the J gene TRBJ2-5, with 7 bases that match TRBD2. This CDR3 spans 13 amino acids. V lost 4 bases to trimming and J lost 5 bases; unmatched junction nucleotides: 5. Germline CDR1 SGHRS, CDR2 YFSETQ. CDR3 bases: TGCGCCAGCAGCACGGGAGGAGGGGAGACCCAGTACTTC. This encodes CASSTGGGETQYF.

The CDR3: CASSEDGPGETQYF. In DNA form, the CDR3 reads TGTGCCAGCAGTGAAGATGGGCCCGGGGAGACCCAGTACTTC. V is TRBV2 and J is TRBJ2-5; D is undetermined. V was pared by 1 base and J by 5 bases, with 11 bases between. The CDR3 has 14 residues. Germline CDR1 and CDR2: SNHLY and FYNNEI.

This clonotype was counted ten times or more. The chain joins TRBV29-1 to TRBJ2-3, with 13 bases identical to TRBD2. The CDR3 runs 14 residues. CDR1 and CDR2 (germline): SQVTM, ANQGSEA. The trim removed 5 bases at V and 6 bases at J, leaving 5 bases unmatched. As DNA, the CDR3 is TGCAGCGTTTCACTAGCGGGAGGGCGGGATACGCAGTATTTT. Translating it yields CSVSLAGGRDTQYF.

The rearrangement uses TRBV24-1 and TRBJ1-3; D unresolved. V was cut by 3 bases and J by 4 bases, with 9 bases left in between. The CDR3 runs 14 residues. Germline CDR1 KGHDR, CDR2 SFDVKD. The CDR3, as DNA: TGTGCCACCAGTGATCCCGGACGAGGAAACACCATATATTTT. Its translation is CATSDPGRGNTIYF.

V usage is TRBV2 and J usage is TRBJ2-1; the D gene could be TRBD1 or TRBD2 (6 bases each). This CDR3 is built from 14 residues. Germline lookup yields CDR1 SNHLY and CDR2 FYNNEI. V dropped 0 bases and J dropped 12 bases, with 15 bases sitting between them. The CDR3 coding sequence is TGTGCCAGCAGTGAAGCGCTTGGGGGGCAATCGCAGTTCTTC. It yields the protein CASSEALGGQSQFF. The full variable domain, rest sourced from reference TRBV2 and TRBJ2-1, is EPEVTQTPSHQVTQMGQEVILRCVPISNHLYFYWYRQILGQKVEFLVSFYNNEISEKSEIFDDQFSVERPDGSNFTLKIRSTKLEDSAMYFCASSEALGGQSQFFGPGTRLTVL.

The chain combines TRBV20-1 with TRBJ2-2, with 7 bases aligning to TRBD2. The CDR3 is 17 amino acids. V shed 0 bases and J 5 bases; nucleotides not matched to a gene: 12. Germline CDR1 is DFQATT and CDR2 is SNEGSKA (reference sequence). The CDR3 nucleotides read TGCAGTGCTAGAGACCGAGAGCGGGATATCGGAACCGGGGAGCTGTTTTTT. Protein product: CSARDRERDIGTGELFF.

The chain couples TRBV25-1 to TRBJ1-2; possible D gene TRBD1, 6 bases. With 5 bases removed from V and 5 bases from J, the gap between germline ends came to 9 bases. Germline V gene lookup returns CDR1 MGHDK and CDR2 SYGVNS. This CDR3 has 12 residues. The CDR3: CASSTGKYGYTF. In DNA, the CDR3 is TGTGCCAGCAGTACAGGGAAGTATGGCTACACCTTC.

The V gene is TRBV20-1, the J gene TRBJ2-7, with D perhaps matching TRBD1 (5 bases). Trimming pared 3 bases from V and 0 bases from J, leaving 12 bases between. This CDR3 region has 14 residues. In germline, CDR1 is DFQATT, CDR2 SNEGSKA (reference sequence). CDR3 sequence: CSASGGHHSYEQYF. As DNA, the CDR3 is TGCAGTGCTAGCGGTGGACACCACTCCTACGAGCAGTACTTC.

CDR3 DNA: TGTGCCAGCAGTTTCGGGAGTCCTAGCACAGATACGCAGTATTTT. Its translation is CASSFGSPSTDTQYF. This rearrangement joins TRBV12-3 or TRBV12-4 to TRBJ2-3; a weak D match, TRBD2 (6 bases). The V end was cut by 3 bases, the J end by 0 bases, with 10 bases between. There are 15 residues in the CDR3.

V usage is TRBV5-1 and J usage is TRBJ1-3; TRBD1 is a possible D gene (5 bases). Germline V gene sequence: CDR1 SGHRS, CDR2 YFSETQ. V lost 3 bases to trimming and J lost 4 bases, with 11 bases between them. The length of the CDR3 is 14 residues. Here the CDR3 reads CASSWGTLGNTIYF. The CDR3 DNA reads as TGCGCCAGCAGCTGGGGGACTTTGGGAAACACCATATATTTT.

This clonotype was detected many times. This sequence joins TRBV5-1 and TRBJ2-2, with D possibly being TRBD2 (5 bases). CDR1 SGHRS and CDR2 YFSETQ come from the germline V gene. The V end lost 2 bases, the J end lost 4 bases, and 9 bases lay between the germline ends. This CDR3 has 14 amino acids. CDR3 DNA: TGCGCCAGCAGCTTACCGGGAAGCACCGGGGAGCTGTTTTTT. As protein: CASSLPGSTGELFF.

CDR3: CASSLGAGGVTDTQYF. The CDR3 bases are TGCGCCAGCAGCTTGGGGGCAGGGGGCGTCACAGATACGCAGTATTTT. The V call is TRBV5-1, the J call TRBJ2-3; 8 bases are a match to TRBD1. After removal of 0 bases from V and 2 bases from J, the junction contained 5 bases not matched to a gene. The germline V gene has CDR1 SGHRS and CDR2 YFSETQ. This CDR3 region has 16 residues.

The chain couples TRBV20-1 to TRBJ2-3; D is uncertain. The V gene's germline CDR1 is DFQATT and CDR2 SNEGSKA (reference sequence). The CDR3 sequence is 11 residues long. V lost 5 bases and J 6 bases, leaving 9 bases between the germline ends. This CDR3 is CSAPSRDTQYF. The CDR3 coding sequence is TGCAGTGCTCCCTCCCGGGATACGCAGTATTTT.

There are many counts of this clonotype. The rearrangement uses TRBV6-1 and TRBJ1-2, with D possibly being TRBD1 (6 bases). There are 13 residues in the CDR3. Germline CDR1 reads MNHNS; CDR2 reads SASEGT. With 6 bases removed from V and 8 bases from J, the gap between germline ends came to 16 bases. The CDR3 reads CASSGQSYGGYTF. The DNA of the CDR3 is TGTGCCAGCAGCGGACAGTCCTATGGAGGCTACACCTTC.